The 25 T cell receptor beta chains reported below all come from one sample, sequenced in a study of technical replicates of blood from a handful of donors. The repertoire was sequenced with immunoSEQ multiplex PCR; TCRdb's copy has only in-frame clones and lacks some. The sample lists 95,000 to 100,000 clones, roughly 95% occurring once. Material: T cells isolated from PBMCs. These receptors were collected from a human donor in good health.

V and J are TRBV19 and TRBJ2-3, with D perhaps matching TRBD2 (6 bases). This CDR3 is 13 amino acids long. Germline CDR1 is LNHDA and CDR2 is SQIVND (reference sequence). The V end lost 5 bases, the J end lost 1 base, and 7 bases lay between the germline ends. This chain's CDR3 is CASSPGGTDTQYF. The CDR3 nucleotides read TGTGCCAGTAGTCCGGGGGGCACAGATACGCAGTATTTT.

The chain links TRBV7-9 to TRBJ2-7; no reliable D call. V was cut by 5 bases and J by 1 base, with 6 bases left in between. CDR1 and CDR2 (germline): SEHNR, FQNEAQ (reference sequence). This CDR3 comprises 12 residues. This chain's CDR3 is CASSVSSYEQYF. For the CDR3, the DNA is TGTGCCAGCAGCGTCTCGTCCTACGAGCAGTACTTC.

The genes are TRBV15 and TRBJ2-1; TRBD2 agrees at 16 bases. CDR1 is LNHNV and CDR2 is YYDKDF in the germline V gene (reference sequence). V lost 6 bases and J lost 9; bases outside the gene matches: 2. The CDR3 spans 14 residues. DNA for the CDR3: TGTGCCACCAGGGGACTAGCGGGGGGGGGTGAGCAGTTCTTC. The encoded protein is CATRGLAGGGEQFF.

The V gene is TRBV5-4, the J gene TRBJ1-2; D remains ambiguous. The V gene lost 4 bases and the J gene lost 8 bases, with 18 bases spanning the gap. The CDR3 totals 14 residues. Looked up from germline, CDR1 is SGHNT and CDR2 is YYREEE (reference sequence). The CDR3 sequence: CASSPVSGEGGYTF. The CDR3, as DNA: TGTGCCAGCAGCCCCGTTTCCGGGGAAGGCGGCTACACCTTC.

The rearrangement joins TRBV11-2 to TRBJ1-2, with 7 bases fitting TRBD1. Germline assignment: CDR1 SGHAT and CDR2 FQNNGV. The CDR3 length is 14 residues. With V trimmed by 2 bases and J by 2 bases, 2 bases remained unmatched. This chain's CDR3 is CASSLSQGNYGYTF. The CDR3 region has the DNA TGTGCCAGCAGCTTATCACAGGGGAACTATGGCTACACCTTC.

The chain uses TRBV7-9 and TRBJ1-1; D is undetermined. This CDR3 is built from 14 residues. Germline lookup yields CDR1 SEHNR and CDR2 FQNEAQ (reference sequence). The V gene lost 4 bases and the J gene lost 0 bases, with 9 bases spanning the gap. The CDR3 coding sequence is TGTGCCAGCAGCTCGACAAGCATGAACACTGAAGCTTTCTTT. It translates to CASSSTSMNTEAFF.

This chain links TRBV2 with TRBJ2-7; 8 positions match TRBD1. The junction had 17 bases not matched to a gene; V was cut back by 3 bases and J by 4 bases. Germline V lookup: CDR1 SNHLY, CDR2 FYNNEI. There are 18 residues in the CDR3. The CDR3: CASSDLRGTGWTPYEQYF. The CDR3 bases are TGTGCCAGCAGTGATCTGAGGGGGACAGGTTGGACCCCGTACGAGCAGTACTTC.

The chain joins TRBV19 to TRBJ2-7; 7 bases match TRBD1. The CDR3 spans 17 residues. Unmatched junction bases numbered 14, after V lost 4 bases and J lost 2 bases. Per the germline V gene, CDR1 is LNHDA and CDR2 is SQIVND (reference sequence). CDR3 in amino acids: CASSNLGQPDTTYEQYF. As DNA, the CDR3 is TGTGCCAGTAGTAACTTGGGACAGCCAGATACAACCTACGAGCAGTACTTC.

The chain links TRBV5-1 to TRBJ2-2, with TRBD2 identical over 15 bases. After removal of 4 bases from V and 1 base from J, the junction contained 2 bases not matched to a gene. The CDR3 contains 17 residues. CDR1 is SGHRS, CDR2 YFSETQ, per germline. CDR3 coding DNA: TGCGCCAGCAGCCCGGGACTAGCGGGAGGGAACACCGGGGAGCTGTTTTTT. This gives the protein CASSPGLAGGNTGELFF.

CDR3 DNA: TGTGCCAGCAGATACCAACAGGGGGCCTCCTACGAGCAGTACTTC. This translates into CASRYQQGASYEQYF. The chain joins TRBV28 to TRBJ2-7, with 9 bases identical to TRBD1. The germline gives CDR1 MDHEN, CDR2 SYDVKM. V was clipped by 6 bases and J by 0 bases; unmatched bases: 6. The CDR3 loop spans 15 amino acids.

The chain joins TRBV4-1 to TRBJ2-7; possible D gene TRBD2, 6 bases. V lost 3 bases to trimming and J lost 0 bases, with 12 bases between them. Germline lookup yields CDR1 MGHRA and CDR2 YSYEKL. There are 15 residues in the CDR3. The CDR3, as DNA: TGCGCCAGCAGCCAGACGGGGCGGGACTCCTACGAGCAGTACTTC. Translated: CASSQTGRDSYEQYF.

The CDR3 region is CASSYSPGGNGYTF. The CDR3 region has the DNA TGTGCCAGCAGTTACTCGCCCGGAGGGAATGGCTACACCTTC. The rearrangement joins TRBV6-5 to TRBJ1-2, with D hard to call. CDR3 length equals 14 residues. Germline V CDR1 and CDR2: MNHEY, SVGAGI. The V and J ends lost 0 bases and 6 bases respectively, with 11 bases between them.

This chain joins TRBV5-4 and TRBJ2-2; D remains ambiguous. Germline V gene data show CDR1 as SGHNT and CDR2 as YYREEE (reference sequence). The ends were cut back, 7 bases at V and 6 bases at J, with 19 bases in the middle. CDR3 length: 15 residues. This CDR3 reads CASSRGRLASGELFF. For the CDR3, the DNA is TGTGCCAGCTCGCGAGGAAGGCTGGCGTCCGGGGAGCTGTTTTTT. Full variable domain (missing parts from reference TRBV5-4 and TRBJ2-2): ETGVTQSPTHLIKTRGQQVTLRCSSQSGHNTVSWYQQALGQGPQFIFQYYREEENGRGNFPPRFSGLQFPNYSSELNVNALELDDSALYLCASSRGRLASGELFFGEGSRLTVL.

The chain is built from TRBV7-3 and TRBJ2-1; the D is unclear. Trimming pared 2 bases from V and 6 bases from J, leaving 8 bases between. Germline V CDR1 and CDR2: SGHTA, FQGTGA. This CDR3 is built from 13 residues. The CDR3 sequence: CASSLGLPNEQFF. The CDR3 nucleotides are TGTGCCAGCAGCTTAGGGCTACCCAATGAGCAGTTCTTC. The full variable domain, in which reference TRBV7-3 and TRBJ2-1 provide the parts outside the CDR3, is GAGVSQTPSNKVTEKGKYVELRCDPISGHTALYWYRQSLGQGPEFLIYFQGTGAADDSGLPNDRFFAVRPEGSVSTLKIQRTERGDSAVYLCASSLGLPNEQFFGPGTRLTVL.

The chain couples TRBV4-1 to TRBJ2-7, with a possible D match to TRBD2 (6 bases). Trimming pared 4 bases from V and 7 bases from J, leaving 20 bases between. Germline V gene sequence: CDR1 MGHRA, CDR2 YSYEKL. This CDR3 has 15 amino acids. The CDR3 DNA is TGCGCCAGCAGCCGGCCTGGGCGGGGTCTAGGGGAGCAGTACTTC. Translation gives CASSRPGRGLGEQYF.

This clone was detected only once. V gene TRBV19 combines with J gene TRBJ1-5; possibly TRBD1 for D (6 bases). V was shortened by 3 bases and J by 5 bases, with 11 bases between the two germline ends. The CDR3 contains 14 residues. Germline V gives CDR1 LNHDA, CDR2 SQIVND (reference sequence). The CDR3 nucleotides are TGTGCCAGTAGTATCTCAGGGGACGATCAGCCCCAGCATTTT. Its protein is CASSISGDDQPQHF.

The V gene is TRBV6-1, the J gene TRBJ1-2; 10 bases map to TRBD1. In germline, CDR1 is MNHNS, CDR2 SASEGT. The J segment lost 8 bases and the V segment lost 7 bases, leaving 7 bases of the junction unmatched. The CDR3 has 13 residues. This chain's CDR3 is CASTDGQGGGYTF. The CDR3 DNA is TGTGCCAGCACTGACGGACAGGGGGGCGGCTACACCTTC.

CDR3 in amino acids: CASSLTGSGVNYGYTF. In DNA form, the CDR3 reads TGTGCCAGCAGCTTAACAGGGTCCGGGGTAAACTATGGCTACACCTTC. The chain has TRBV7-9 and TRBJ1-2, with a weak D call TRBD1 (6 bases). Trimming left V 2 bases short and J 2 bases short, with 15 bases between. CDR1 SEHNR and CDR2 FQNEAQ come from the germline V gene (reference sequence). The CDR3 extends over 16 amino acids. The full variable domain, with the rest looked up from reference TRBV7-9 and TRBJ1-2, is DTGVSQNPRHKITKRGQNVTFRCDPISEHNRLYWYRQTLGQGPEFLTYFQNEAQLEKSRLLSDRFSAERPKGSFSTLEIQRTEQGDSAMYLCASSLTGSGVNYGYTFGSGTRLTVV.

The chain recombines TRBV13 with TRBJ2-7; 9 nucleotides align to TRBD2. J was trimmed by 5 bases and V by 4 bases; bases with no gene match: 6. CDR1 is PRHDT, CDR2 FYEKMQ, per germline (reference sequence). This CDR3 contains 14 residues. CDR3 DNA: TGTGCCAGCAGCTGGAATCGACTAGCGGACGAGCAGTACTTC. Translated, it gives CASSWNRLADEQYF.

The chain links TRBV11-2 to TRBJ2-5, with 8 nucleotides matching TRBD1. The CDR3 length is 15 residues. Germline CDR1 is SGHAT and CDR2 is FQNNGV. Germline trimming cut 2 bases from V and 2 bases from J; bases unmatched to any gene: 4. The DNA of the CDR3 is TGTGCCAGCAGCTTACTTGGACAGGGTCAAGAGACCCAGTACTTC. It encodes CASSLLGQGQETQYF.

The V call is TRBV5-1, the J call TRBJ2-6; 7 bases map to TRBD1. V trimming: 3 bases; J trimming: 4 bases; junction bases outside the gene matches: 10. CDR1 is SGHRS, CDR2 YFSETQ, per germline. This CDR3 spans 17 amino acids. In DNA, the CDR3 is TGCGCCAGCAGCTACCGGACAGGTGATGAGGGGGCCAACGTCCTGACTTTC. Translation gives CASSYRTGDEGANVLTF.

V and J are TRBV7-9 and TRBJ2-7; 9 positions agree with TRBD1. Germline CDR1 SEHNR, CDR2 FQNEAQ (reference sequence). After removal of 4 bases from V and 6 bases from J, the junction contained 7 bases not matched to a gene. This CDR3 region has 14 residues. The CDR3 spells CASSSTGGATEQYF. The DNA of the CDR3 is TGTGCCAGCAGCTCCACAGGGGGCGCAACCGAGCAGTACTTC.

The chain links TRBV28 to TRBJ1-5, with D tentatively TRBD1 (5 bases). Per germline, CDR1 MDHEN and CDR2 SYDVKM. The CDR3 is made up of 14 amino acids. V lost 5 bases, J lost 8 bases, and 16 bases lay in between. CDR3 coding DNA: TGTGCCAGCAGTACGGACAAGTCCTGGGAGCCCCAGCATTTT. Protein product: CASSTDKSWEPQHF.

The J gene is TRBJ1-1, the V gene TRBV7-9; 8 positions match TRBD1. The CDR3 contains 14 residues. The germline V gene encodes CDR1 SEHNR and CDR2 FQNEAQ (reference sequence). V gave up 6 bases and J gave up 2 bases; unmatched junction bases: 5. Here the CDR3 reads CASREGQGNTEAFF. In DNA form, the CDR3 reads TGTGCCAGCAGGGAAGGACAGGGCAACACTGAAGCTTTCTTT.

This clone came up once. The CDR3 bases are TGTGCCAGCAGTTTATCAAAGCGGCACACGTTAGAAAAACTGTTTTTT. Translated: CASSLSKRHTLEKLFF. The chain is built from TRBV27 and TRBJ1-4; D gene ambiguous. Germline values: CDR1 MNHEY, CDR2 SMNVEV (reference sequence). V lost 0 bases and J 8 bases, leaving 16 bases between the germline ends. The length of the CDR3 is 16 residues.